This TCR beta chain comes out of a study of cytomegalovirus exposure and HLA in healthy donors. Points on this clone: What it binds is unknown.

Findings and limits, study-wide: Among TCR beta chains, those listed as cytomegalovirus-associated numbered more than 150. After further analysis at a later stage, 16,951 TCR beta sequences were associated with HLA alleles at 0.05 false discovery rate. Productive status was seen about 87% or about 30% of the time for most TCR beta V segments in an earlier analysis. It was assumed in the presence/absence analyses that sequencing depth was roughly uniform across donors.

Researchers ran the PCR with 60 Vbeta and 13 Jbeta primers. Data came from immunoSEQ multiplex PCR; TCRdb stores just in-frame clones and leaves some out. The repertoire includes about 250,000 clones, 80% of them detected once, and about 0.3% sits in the top ten. Germline V CDR1 and CDR2: MNHEY, SMNVEV (reference sequence). CDR3 length: 15 amino acids. Trimming took 6 bases from V and 5 from J; bases not matched to a gene: 7. The chain links TRBV27 to TRBJ2-7; 13 bases align to TRBD2. The sequence was collected from a girl aged 2-9 years in good health and CMV-seronegative. Sequenced: PBMCs. The CDR3 region has the DNA TGTGCCAGCAGCTCTACTAGCGGGAGGGTCCACGAGCAGTACTTC. Encoded protein: CASSSTSGRVHEQYF.